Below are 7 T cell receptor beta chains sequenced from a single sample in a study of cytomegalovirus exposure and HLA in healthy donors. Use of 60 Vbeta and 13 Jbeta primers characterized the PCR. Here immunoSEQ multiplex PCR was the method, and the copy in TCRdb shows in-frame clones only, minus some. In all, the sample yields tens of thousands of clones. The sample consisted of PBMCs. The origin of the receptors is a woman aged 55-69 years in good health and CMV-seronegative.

The CDR3 nucleotides are TGCGCCAGCAGCTTAGATAGCGGGAGGCACAATGAGCAGTTCTTC. The encoded protein is CASSLDSGRHNEQFF. The chain is built from TRBV5-1 and TRBJ2-1; 10 nucleotides line up with TRBD2. The CDR3 is 15 amino acids. Trimming cost V 2 bases and J 5 bases; bases outside gene matches: 4. Germline CDR1 reads SGHRS; CDR2 reads YFSETQ.

The CDR3 protein is CASSSRGTSRRAYNEQFF. For the CDR3, the DNA is TGTGCCAGCAGCTCCCGAGGCACTAGCCGTCGAGCCTACAATGAGCAGTTCTTC. V is TRBV7-9 and J is TRBJ2-1; tentative D call: TRBD2 (6 bases). The CDR3 is 18 amino acids. The V and J ends lost 4 bases and 2 bases respectively, with 21 bases between them. Per germline, CDR1 SEHNR and CDR2 FQNEAQ (reference sequence).

The CDR3 reads CASSYGGLAVPGGFF. The CDR3 DNA reads TGTGCCAGCAGCTATGGGGGACTAGCGGTTCCTGGGGGGTTCTTC. V and J are TRBV13 and TRBJ2-1; 11 positions match TRBD2. The length of the CDR3 is 15 residues. Losses at the gene ends were 4 bases for V and 15 bases for J; bases not matched to a gene: 14. Looked up from germline, CDR1 is PRHDT and CDR2 is FYEKMQ (reference sequence).

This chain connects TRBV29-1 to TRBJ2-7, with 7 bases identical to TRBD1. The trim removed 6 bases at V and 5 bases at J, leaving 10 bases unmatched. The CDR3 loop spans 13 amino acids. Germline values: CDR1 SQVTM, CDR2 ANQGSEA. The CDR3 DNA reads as TGCAGCGTCCGCTGGACAGGATTTCACGAGCAGTACTTC. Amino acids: CSVRWTGFHEQYF.

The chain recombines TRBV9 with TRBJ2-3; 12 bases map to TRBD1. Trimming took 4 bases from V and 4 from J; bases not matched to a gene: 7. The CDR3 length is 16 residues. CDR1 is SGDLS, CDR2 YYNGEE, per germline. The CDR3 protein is CASSPGTGGESDTQYF. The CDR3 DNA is TGTGCCAGCAGCCCAGGGACAGGGGGCGAATCAGATACGCAGTATTTT.

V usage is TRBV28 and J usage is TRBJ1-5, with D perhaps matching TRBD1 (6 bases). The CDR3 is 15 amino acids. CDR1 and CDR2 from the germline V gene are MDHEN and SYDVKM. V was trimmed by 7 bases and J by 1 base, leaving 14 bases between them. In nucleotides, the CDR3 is TGTGCCAGCATGGGGGGGCCCTGGAGCAATCAGCCCCAGCATTTT. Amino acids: CASMGGPWSNQPQHF.

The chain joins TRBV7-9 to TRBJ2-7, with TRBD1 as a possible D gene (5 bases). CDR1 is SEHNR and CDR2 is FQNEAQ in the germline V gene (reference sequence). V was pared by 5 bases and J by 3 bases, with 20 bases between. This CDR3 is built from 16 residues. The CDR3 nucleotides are TGTGCCAGCAGCGCCGGTATGGGGCCCTCATACTACGAGCAGTACTTC. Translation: CASSAGMGPSYYEQYF.